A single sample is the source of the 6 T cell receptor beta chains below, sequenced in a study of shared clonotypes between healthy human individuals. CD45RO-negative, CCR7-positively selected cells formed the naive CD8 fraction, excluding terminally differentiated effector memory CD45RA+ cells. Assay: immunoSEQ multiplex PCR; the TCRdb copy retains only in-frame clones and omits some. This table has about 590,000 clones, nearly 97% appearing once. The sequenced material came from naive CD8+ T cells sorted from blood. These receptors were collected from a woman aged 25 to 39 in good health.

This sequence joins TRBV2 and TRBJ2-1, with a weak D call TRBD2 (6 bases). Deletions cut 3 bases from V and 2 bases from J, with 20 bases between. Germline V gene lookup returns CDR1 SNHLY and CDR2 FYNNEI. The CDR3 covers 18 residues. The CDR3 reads CASSDRDSGVNTYNEQFF. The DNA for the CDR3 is TGTGCCAGCAGTGATCGGGATAGCGGAGTCAATACCTACAATGAGCAGTTCTTC.

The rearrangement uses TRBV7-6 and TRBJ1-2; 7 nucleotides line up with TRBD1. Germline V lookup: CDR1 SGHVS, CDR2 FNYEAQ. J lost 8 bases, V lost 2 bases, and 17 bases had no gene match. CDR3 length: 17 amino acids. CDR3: CASSLFEEGGLVDGYTF. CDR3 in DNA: TGTGCCAGCAGCTTATTTGAGGAAGGGGGCTTGGTAGACGGCTACACCTTC.

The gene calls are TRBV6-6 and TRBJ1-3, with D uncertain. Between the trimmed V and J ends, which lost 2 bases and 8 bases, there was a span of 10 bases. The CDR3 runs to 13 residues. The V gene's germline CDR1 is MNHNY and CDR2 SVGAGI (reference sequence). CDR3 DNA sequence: TGTGCCAGCAGTTACACCCAATCGGACACCATATATTTT. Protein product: CASSYTQSDTIYF.

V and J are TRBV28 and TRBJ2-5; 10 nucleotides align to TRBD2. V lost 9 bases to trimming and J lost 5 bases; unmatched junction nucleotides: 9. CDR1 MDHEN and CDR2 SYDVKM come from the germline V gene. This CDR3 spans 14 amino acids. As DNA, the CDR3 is TGTGCCAGTTTTTCCAGCGGGAGGGGGGAGACCCAGTACTTC. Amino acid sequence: CASFSSGRGETQYF.

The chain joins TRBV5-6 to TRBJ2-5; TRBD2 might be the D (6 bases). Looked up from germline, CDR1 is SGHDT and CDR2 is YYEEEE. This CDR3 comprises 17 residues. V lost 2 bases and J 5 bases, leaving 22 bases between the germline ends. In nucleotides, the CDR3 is TGTGCCAGCAGCTTCGGTTCTATGAGGGAGGTTGGGGAGACCCAGTACTTC. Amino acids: CASSFGSMREVGETQYF.

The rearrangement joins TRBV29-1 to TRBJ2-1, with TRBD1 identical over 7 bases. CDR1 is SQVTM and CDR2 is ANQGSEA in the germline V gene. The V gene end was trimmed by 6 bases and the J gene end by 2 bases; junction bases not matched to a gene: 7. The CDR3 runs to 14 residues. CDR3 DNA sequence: TGCAGCGTCGAGACAGGGAAGACCTACAATGAGCAGTTCTTC. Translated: CSVETGKTYNEQFF.